This record concerns one TCR beta chain sequence. The data stem from a study of blood T cell repertoires in COVID-19. Study summary: Donors in the United States, Italy and Spain gave samples during acute or convalescent COVID-19.

After removal of 2 bases from V and 2 bases from J, the junction contained 6 bases not matched to a gene. CDR1 is SQVTM, CDR2 ANQGSEA, per germline. The CDR3 is 15 residues long. Clones were read by immunoSEQ multiplex PCR, and TCRdb kept only the in-frame ones, dropping some. The table records roughly 290,000 clones, around 81% of them present only once. Sequenced: peripheral blood. This sequence was found in an older person with COVID-19, enrolled during active disease. The chain is built from TRBV29-1 and TRBJ2-5; 9 positions match TRBD2. The CDR3 sequence: CSVESGTSIQETQYF. CDR3 DNA: TGCAGCGTTGAATCGGGGACTAGCATTCAAGAGACCCAGTACTTC.